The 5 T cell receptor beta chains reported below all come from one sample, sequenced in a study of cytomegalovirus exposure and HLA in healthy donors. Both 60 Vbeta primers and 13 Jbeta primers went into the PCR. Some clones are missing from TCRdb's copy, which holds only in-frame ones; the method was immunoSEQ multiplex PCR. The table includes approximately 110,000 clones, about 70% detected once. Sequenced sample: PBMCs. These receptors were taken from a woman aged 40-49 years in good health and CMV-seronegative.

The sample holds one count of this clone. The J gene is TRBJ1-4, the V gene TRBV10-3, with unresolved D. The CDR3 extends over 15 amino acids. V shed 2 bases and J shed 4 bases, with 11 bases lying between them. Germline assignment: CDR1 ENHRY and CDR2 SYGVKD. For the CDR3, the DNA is TGTGCCATCAGTGAGAGGAACGAGGGTAATGAAAAACTGTTTTTT. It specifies CAISERNEGNEKLFF.

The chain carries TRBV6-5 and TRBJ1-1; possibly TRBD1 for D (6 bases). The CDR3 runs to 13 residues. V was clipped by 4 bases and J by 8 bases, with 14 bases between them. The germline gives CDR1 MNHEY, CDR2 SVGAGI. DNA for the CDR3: TGTGCCAGCAGTTCCCGGACAGCTCCAGAAGCTTTCTTT. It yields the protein CASSSRTAPEAFF.

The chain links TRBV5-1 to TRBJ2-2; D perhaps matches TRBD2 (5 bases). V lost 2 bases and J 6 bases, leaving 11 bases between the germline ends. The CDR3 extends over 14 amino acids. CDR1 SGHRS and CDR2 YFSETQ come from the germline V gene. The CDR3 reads CASSLTQRSGELFF. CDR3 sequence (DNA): TGCGCCAGCAGCTTAACCCAGCGGTCCGGGGAGCTGTTTTTT.

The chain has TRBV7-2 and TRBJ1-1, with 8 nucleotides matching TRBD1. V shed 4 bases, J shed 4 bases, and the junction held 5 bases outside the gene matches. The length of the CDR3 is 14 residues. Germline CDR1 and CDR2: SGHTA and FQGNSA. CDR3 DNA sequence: TGTGCCAGCAGCTCGACTACAGGGGGCACTGAAGCTTTCTTT. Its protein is CASSSTTGGTEAFF.

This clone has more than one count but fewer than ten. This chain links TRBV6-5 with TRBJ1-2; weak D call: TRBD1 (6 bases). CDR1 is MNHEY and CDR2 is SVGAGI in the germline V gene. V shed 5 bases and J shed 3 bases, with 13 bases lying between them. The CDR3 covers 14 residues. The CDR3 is CASSPGTGYYGYTF. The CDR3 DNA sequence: TGTGCCAGCAGTCCCGGCACAGGGTACTATGGCTACACCTTC.